The 3 T cell receptor beta chains listed next were all sequenced from one sample in a study of beta chain features in type 1 diabetes. All of the isolated RNA was reverse transcribed, so expressed TCRB transcripts were sequenced. TCRdb's copy holds only in-frame clones and misses some; the assay was immunoSEQ multiplex PCR. The repertoire consists of around 430,000 clones, with around 30% occurring once and the leading ten covering 0.05% to 0.065%. The sample consisted of naive CD4+ T cells from blood. These TCRs come from a man aged 18 to 29 in good health.

V and J are TRBV30 and TRBJ1-2, with 7 bases that match TRBD1. CDR3 length: 13 residues. V lost 5 bases, J lost 2 bases, and 5 bases stayed unmatched. The germline gives CDR1 GTSNPN, CDR2 SVGIG (reference sequence). For the CDR3, the DNA is TGTGCCTGGGGAGGGGGCGAAAACTATGGCTACACCTTC. This translates into CAWGGGENYGYTF.

This clone was detected only a few times. CDR3 in amino acids: CASSGQGAREQYF. DNA for the CDR3: TGCGCCAGCAGCGGGCAGGGGGCTCGTGAGCAGTACTTC. The chain has TRBV5-1 and TRBJ2-7, with 8 positions matching TRBD1. The trim removed 4 bases at V and 7 bases at J, leaving 7 bases unmatched. The CDR3 runs 13 residues. Germline values: CDR1 SGHRS, CDR2 YFSETQ.

The rearrangement uses TRBV30 and TRBJ2-7; 10 nucleotides align to TRBD1. In germline, CDR1 is GTSNPN, CDR2 SVGIG (reference sequence). Trimming took 1 base from V and 7 from J; bases not matched to a gene: 7. The CDR3 sequence is 14 residues long. The CDR3 loop is CAWSDQTGGPEQYF. The CDR3 bases are TGTGCCTGGAGTGACCAGACAGGGGGCCCGGAGCAGTACTTC. Based on the CDR3 plus reference TRBV30 and TRBJ2-7, the full variable domain is SQTIHQWPATLVQPVGSPLSLECTVEGTSNPNLYWYRQAAGRGLQLLFYSVGIGQISSEVPQNLSASRPQDRQFILSSKKLLLSDSGFYLCAWSDQTGGPEQYFGPGTRLTVT.